A single sample gave rise to the 23 T cell receptor beta chains below, sequenced in a study of blood T cell repertoires in COVID-19. Method: immunoSEQ multiplex PCR; TCRdb's copy keeps in-frame clones and lacks some. The table includes tens of thousands of clones, over 75% detected once. The sample consisted of peripheral blood. Every receptor here comes from a man aged 45 to 65 with active COVID-19.

The gene calls are TRBV5-6 and TRBJ2-3; a possible D gene is TRBD1 (6 bases). CDR1 and CDR2 (germline): SGHDT, YYEEEE. This CDR3 has 13 amino acids. The germline V and J ends were trimmed by 5 bases and 4 bases, with 11 bases remaining between them. The CDR3 DNA is TGTGCCAGCAGTGCGGACAGTTCAGATACGCAGTATTTT. It translates to CASSADSSDTQYF.

The V gene is TRBV7-6, the J gene TRBJ1-6; unclear D gene. This CDR3 is 16 amino acids long. Germline loops: CDR1 SGHVS, CDR2 FNYEAQ. With 1 base removed from V and 1 base from J, the gap between germline ends came to 8 bases. The DNA of the CDR3 is TGTGCCAGCAGCTTAGGTGGGCGATCCTATAATTCACCCCTCCACTTT. Translated: CASSLGGRSYNSPLHF.

V usage is TRBV13 and J usage is TRBJ2-3; D might be TRBD2 (6 bases). The length of the CDR3 is 16 residues. V was pared by 0 bases and J by 1 base, with 11 bases between. Per germline, CDR1 PRHDT and CDR2 FYEKMQ (reference sequence). The CDR3 sequence is CASSLGRGYGTDTQYF. The DNA of the CDR3 is TGTGCCAGCAGCTTAGGGCGGGGCTACGGCACAGATACGCAGTATTTT.

The J gene is TRBJ2-2, the V gene TRBV29-1; TRBD1 aligns across 7 bases. CDR1 and CDR2 (germline): SQVTM, ANQGSEA. Trimming at V came to 5 bases and at J to 0 bases, leaving 3 bases not matched to a gene. The CDR3 is 14 amino acids. The CDR3 sequence is CSVSGTANTGELFF. CDR3 nucleotide sequence: TGCAGCGTTTCGGGGACAGCGAACACCGGGGAGCTGTTTTTT.

J is TRBJ2-7 and V is TRBV19; a possible D gene is TRBD1 (5 bases). CDR1 is LNHDA and CDR2 is SQIVND in the germline V gene (reference sequence). The length of the CDR3 is 14 residues. With 3 bases removed from V and 3 bases from J, the gap between germline ends came to 12 bases. CDR3 nucleotides: TGTGCCAGTAGTATGGACCTCGACAGCTACGAGCAGTACTTC. The encoded protein is CASSMDLDSYEQYF.

This clone was observed a handful of times. V and J are TRBV4-1 and TRBJ1-5; D unresolved. V lost 0 bases to trimming and J lost 4 bases, with 19 bases between them. The CDR3 extends over 18 amino acids. Germline V gene lookup returns CDR1 MGHRA and CDR2 YSYEKL. CDR3 sequence reads: CASSQDPSPGGRNQPQHF. CDR3 nucleotides: TGCGCCAGCAGCCAAGATCCCTCACCGGGAGGACGGAATCAGCCCCAGCATTTT.

The genes are TRBV3-1 (or the pseudogene TRBV3-2) and TRBJ1-2; 7 positions match TRBD1. Losses at the gene ends were 4 bases for V and 5 bases for J; bases not matched to a gene: 10. Germline CDR1 is LGHDT and CDR2 is YNNKEL (reference sequence). The CDR3 has 15 residues. CDR3 nucleotide sequence: TGTGCCAGCAGCCGAATCCGGGGACAGTTGTATGGCTACACCTTC. It yields the protein CASSRIRGQLYGYTF.

This chain joins TRBV5-8 and TRBJ1-6, with TRBD1 identical over 11 bases. The V gene's germline CDR1 is SGHTS and CDR2 YDEGEE. The junction had 2 bases not matched to a gene; V was cut back by 4 bases and J by 8 bases. This CDR3 is 14 amino acids long. This CDR3 is CASSRTGGYSPLHF. In nucleotides, the CDR3 is TGTGCCAGCAGCAGGACAGGGGGCTATTCACCCCTCCACTTT.

This clone showed up just once. The chain recombines TRBV12-3 or TRBV12-4 with TRBJ1-2; the D gene is possibly TRBD1 (5 bases). The CDR3 totals 13 residues. Trimming cost V 5 bases and J 4 bases, with 11 bases left between them. CDR3 DNA: TGTGCCAGCAGTCCAGACAGCCCCTATGGCTACACCTTC. Protein: CASSPDSPYGYTF.

This clone was observed a few times. The V and J genes are TRBV9 and TRBJ2-1, with a tentative D call TRBD2 (6 bases). Per the germline V gene, CDR1 is SGDLS and CDR2 is YYNGEE. Trimming stripped 0 bases from V and 3 bases from J, with 13 bases between. The CDR3 consists of 16 residues. Written as DNA, the CDR3 is TGTGCCAGCAGCGTAGTCGAGGGAGCGGGCTACAATGAGCAGTTCTTC. Translating gives CASSVVEGAGYNEQFF.

This chain links TRBV16 with TRBJ1-2; 7 bases line up with TRBD1. The CDR3 loop spans 13 amino acids. Trimming at V came to 5 bases and at J to 6 bases, leaving 6 bases not matched to a gene. The germline CDR1 and CDR2 sequences are KGHSY and FQNENV. CDR3: CASSKTGLDGYTF. The CDR3 bases are TGTGCCAGCAGCAAGACAGGGTTGGATGGCTACACCTTC.

The chain has TRBV6-5 and TRBJ1-6; D ambiguous. In germline, CDR1 is MNHEY, CDR2 SVGAGI. The CDR3 is 13 amino acids. V was clipped by 6 bases and J by 9 bases, with 12 bases between them. This chain's CDR3 is CASRDGGGSPLHF. CDR3 coding DNA: TGTGCCAGCAGGGACGGAGGCGGTTCACCCCTCCACTTT.

This chain connects TRBV18 to TRBJ1-1; the D is unclear. With 5 bases removed from V and 5 bases from J, the gap between germline ends came to 12 bases. CDR3 length equals 13 residues. The germline CDR1 and CDR2 sequences are KGHSH and LQKENI. CDR3 region: CASSSQLGTEAFF. The DNA for the CDR3 is TGTGCCAGCTCATCCCAACTCGGGACTGAAGCTTTCTTT. Full variable domain (rest looked up from reference TRBV18 and TRBJ1-1): NAGVMQNPRHLVRRRGQEARLRCSPMKGHSHVYWYRQLPEEGLKFMVYLQKENIIDESGMPKERFSAEFPKEGPSILRIQQVVRGDSAAYFCASSSQLGTEAFFGQGTRLTVV.

CDR3 nucleotide sequence: TGTGCCTGGAGGTACCGCGAGAAATCACCCCTCCACTTT. This translates into CAWRYREKSPLHF. V and J are TRBV30 and TRBJ1-6; no firm D call. Trimming removed 3 bases from V and 10 bases from J, with 13 bases in between. Germline V gives CDR1 GTSNPN, CDR2 SVGIG (reference sequence). The CDR3 totals 13 residues.

In DNA, the CDR3 is TGTGCCAGCAGCACTGGAACAGGGAAAGGGAAGATCTCTGGAAACACCATATATTTT. Protein: CASSTGTGKGKISGNTIYF. The rearrangement uses TRBV3-1 (or the pseudogene TRBV3-2) and TRBJ1-3; the D gene is possibly TRBD1 (6 bases). Per the germline V gene, CDR1 is LGHDT and CDR2 is YNNKEL (reference sequence). Trimming left V 5 bases short and J 0 bases short, with 23 bases between. This CDR3 is built from 19 residues.

The V gene is TRBV7-3, the J gene TRBJ2-2; perhaps TRBD1 as D (6 bases). CDR1 and CDR2 from the germline V gene are SGHTA and FQGTGA. The ends were cut back, 5 bases at V and 1 base at J, with 11 bases in the middle. This CDR3 is 15 amino acids long. CDR3 DNA sequence: TGTGCCAGCAGCCAATGGGGACAGAACACCGGGGAGCTGTTTTTT. It specifies CASSQWGQNTGELFF. Looking up the rest from reference TRBV7-3 and TRBJ2-2 gives the full variable domain: GAGVSQTPSNKVTEKGKYVELRCDPISGHTALYWYRQSLGQGPEFLIYFQGTGAADDSGLPNDRFFAVRPEGSVSTLKIQRTERGDSAVYLCASSQWGQNTGELFFGEGSRLTVL.

The chain combines TRBV10-3 with TRBJ1-4; TRBD1 might be the D (6 bases). The CDR3 consists of 14 residues. V gave up 2 bases and J gave up 8 bases, with 12 bases separating them. The germline gives CDR1 ENHRY, CDR2 SYGVKD. CDR3 sequence (DNA): TGTGCCATCAGTGAGACAGGGAGGGAGGAAAAACTGTTTTTT. Translated, it gives CAISETGREEKLFF.

The chain has TRBV2 and TRBJ2-2; D is uncertain. Germline CDR1 SNHLY, CDR2 FYNNEI. The CDR3 length is 16 residues. Deletions cut 6 bases from V and 3 bases from J, with 17 bases between. CDR3 DNA sequence: TGTGCCAGCAGGGCCCCACGCCGACGGGACACCGGGGAGCTGTTTTTT. Translating it yields CASRAPRRRDTGELFF. Supplemented by reference TRBV2 and TRBJ2-2, the full variable domain reads EPEVTQTPSHQVTQMGQEVILRCVPISNHLYFYWYRQILGQKVEFLVSFYNNEISEKSEIFDDQFSVERPDGSNFTLKIRSTKLEDSAMYFCASRAPRRRDTGELFFGEGSRLTVL.

The chain joins TRBV24-1 to TRBJ2-1, with TRBD2 identical over 8 bases. The CDR3 consists of 13 residues. Per germline, CDR1 KGHDR and CDR2 SFDVKD. V lost 10 bases, J lost 7 bases, and 8 bases stayed unmatched. In DNA, the CDR3 is TGTGCCACTTCCGGGACTAGTTTAAATGAGCAGTTCTTC. Its protein is CATSGTSLNEQFF.

There are a few counts of this clone. The chain links TRBV7-9 to TRBJ1-5; D remains unclear. With 0 bases removed from V and 4 bases from J, the gap between germline ends came to 13 bases. The CDR3 loop spans 16 amino acids. The germline CDR1 and CDR2 sequences are SEHNR and FQNEAQ (reference sequence). CDR3 nucleotide sequence: TGTGCCAGCAGCTTAGCCGGACTTAAGACTAATCAGCCCCAGCATTTT. Protein product: CASSLAGLKTNQPQHF. The whole variable domain, remainder taken from reference TRBV7-9 and TRBJ1-5, is DTGVSQNPRHKITKRGQNVTFRCDPISEHNRLYWYRQTLGQGPEFLTYFQNEAQLEKSRLLSDRFSAERPKGSFSTLEIQRTEQGDSAMYLCASSLAGLKTNQPQHFGDGTRLSIL.

This clone appeared a single time. The gene calls are TRBV19 and TRBJ2-1, with D possibly being TRBD2 (6 bases). This CDR3 has 13 residues. The V end was cut by 8 bases, the J end by 7 bases, with 15 bases between. The germline V gene has CDR1 LNHDA and CDR2 SQIVND (reference sequence). DNA of the CDR3: TGTGCCAGTGGCCGGGACTCCGAGAATGAGCAGTTCTTC. This translates into CASGRDSENEQFF.

Details on this clone: Compared with germline, one end of the junction differs, possibly owing to a read error. The V and J genes are TRBV2 and TRBJ2-7, with 7 positions matching TRBD1. Per germline, CDR1 SNHLY and CDR2 FYNNEI. This CDR3 is 10 amino acids long. Written as DNA, the CDR3 is TGTGCCAGCAGTGGGACAGGCCCGGTTTTC. The encoded protein is CASSGTGPVF.

In this sample, this clone turned up once. The chain links TRBV30 to TRBJ2-2, with 7 positions matching TRBD1. The CDR3 is 16 residues long. CDR1 is GTSNPN, CDR2 SVGIG, per germline (reference sequence). The V segment lost 4 bases and the J segment 6 bases; nucleotides outside the gene matches: 14. CDR3 residues: CAWKKIGQAWAGELFF. The CDR3 bases are TGTGCCTGGAAGAAGATCGGACAGGCCTGGGCCGGGGAGCTGTTTTTT.